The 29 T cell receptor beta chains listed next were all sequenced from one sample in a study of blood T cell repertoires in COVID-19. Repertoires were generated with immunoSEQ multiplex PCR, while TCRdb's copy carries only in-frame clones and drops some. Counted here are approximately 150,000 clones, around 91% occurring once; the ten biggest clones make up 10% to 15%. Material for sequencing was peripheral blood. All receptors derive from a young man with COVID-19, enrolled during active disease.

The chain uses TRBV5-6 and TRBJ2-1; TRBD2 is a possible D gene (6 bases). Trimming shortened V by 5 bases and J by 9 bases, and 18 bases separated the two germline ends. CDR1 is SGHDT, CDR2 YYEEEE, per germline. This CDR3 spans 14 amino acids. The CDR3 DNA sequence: TGTGCCAGCAGTCCCGGGACTGGCTACTCTGAGCAGTTCTTC. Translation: CASSPGTGYSEQFF. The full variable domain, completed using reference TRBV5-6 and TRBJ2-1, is DAGVTQSPTHLIKTRGQQVTLRCSPKSGHDTVSWYQQALGQGPQFIFQYYEEEERQRGNFPDRFSGHQFPNYSSELNVNALLLGDSALYLCASSPGTGYSEQFFGPGTRLTVL.

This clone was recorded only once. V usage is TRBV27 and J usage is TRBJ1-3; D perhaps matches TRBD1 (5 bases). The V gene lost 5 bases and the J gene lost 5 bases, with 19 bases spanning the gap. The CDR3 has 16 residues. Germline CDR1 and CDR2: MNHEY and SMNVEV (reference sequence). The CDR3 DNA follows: TGTGCCAGCAGTCCCTGGGGGGGGGACCGGAGAAACACCATATATTTT. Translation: CASSPWGGDRRNTIYF.

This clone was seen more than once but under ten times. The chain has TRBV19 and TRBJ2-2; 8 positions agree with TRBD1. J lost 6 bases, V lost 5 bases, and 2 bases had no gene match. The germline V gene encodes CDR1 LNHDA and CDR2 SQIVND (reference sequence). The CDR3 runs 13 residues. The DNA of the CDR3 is TGTGCCAGTAGTTTACAGGGGGCCGGGGAGCTGTTTTTT. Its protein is CASSLQGAGELFF.

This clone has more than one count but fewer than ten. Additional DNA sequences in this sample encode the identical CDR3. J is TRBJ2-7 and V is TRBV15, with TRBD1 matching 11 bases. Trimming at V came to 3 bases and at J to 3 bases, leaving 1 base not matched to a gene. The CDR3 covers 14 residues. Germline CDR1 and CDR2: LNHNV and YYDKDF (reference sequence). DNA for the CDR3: TGTGCCACCAGCAGGGGGACAGGGGGCTACGAGCAGTACTTC. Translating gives CATSRGTGGYEQYF.

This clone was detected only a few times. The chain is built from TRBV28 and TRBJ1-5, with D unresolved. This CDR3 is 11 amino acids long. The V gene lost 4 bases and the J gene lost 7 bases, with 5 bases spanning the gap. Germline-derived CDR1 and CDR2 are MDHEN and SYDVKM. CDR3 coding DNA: TGTGCCAGCAGTTATCAGCAGCCCCAGCATTTT. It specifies CASSYQQPQHF.

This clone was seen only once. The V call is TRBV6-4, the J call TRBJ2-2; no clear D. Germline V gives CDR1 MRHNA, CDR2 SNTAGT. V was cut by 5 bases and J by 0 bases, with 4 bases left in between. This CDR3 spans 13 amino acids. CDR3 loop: CASSTSNTGELFF. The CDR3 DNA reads TGTGCCAGCAGTACATCGAACACCGGGGAGCTGTTTTTT.

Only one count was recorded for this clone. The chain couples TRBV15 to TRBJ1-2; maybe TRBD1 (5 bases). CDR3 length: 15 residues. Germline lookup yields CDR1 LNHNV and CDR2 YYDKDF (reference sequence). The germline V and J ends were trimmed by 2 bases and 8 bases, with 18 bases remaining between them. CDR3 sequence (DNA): TGTGCCACCAGCAGATCCTTCGGGACTGTTGAGGGCTACACCTTC. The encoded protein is CATSRSFGTVEGYTF.

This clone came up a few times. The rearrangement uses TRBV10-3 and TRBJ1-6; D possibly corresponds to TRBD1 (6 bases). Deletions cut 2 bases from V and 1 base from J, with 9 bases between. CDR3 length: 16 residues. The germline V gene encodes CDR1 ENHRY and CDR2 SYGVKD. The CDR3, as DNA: TGTGCCATCAGTGAGACTAGGGGGTCCTATAATTCACCCCTCCACTTT. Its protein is CAISETRGSYNSPLHF.

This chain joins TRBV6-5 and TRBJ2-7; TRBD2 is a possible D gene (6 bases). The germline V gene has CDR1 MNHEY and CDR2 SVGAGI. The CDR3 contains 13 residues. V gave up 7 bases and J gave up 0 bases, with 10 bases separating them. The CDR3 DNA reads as TGTGCCAGCAAGGAGGGGCTCTCCTACGAGCAGTACTTC. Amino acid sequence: CASKEGLSYEQYF.

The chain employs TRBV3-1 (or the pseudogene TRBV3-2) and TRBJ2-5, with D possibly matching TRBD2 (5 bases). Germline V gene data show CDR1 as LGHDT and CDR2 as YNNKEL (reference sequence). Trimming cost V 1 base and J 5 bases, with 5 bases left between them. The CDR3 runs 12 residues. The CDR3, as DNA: TGTGCCAGCAGCCAAGCGGGGGAGACCCAGTACTTC. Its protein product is CASSQAGETQYF.

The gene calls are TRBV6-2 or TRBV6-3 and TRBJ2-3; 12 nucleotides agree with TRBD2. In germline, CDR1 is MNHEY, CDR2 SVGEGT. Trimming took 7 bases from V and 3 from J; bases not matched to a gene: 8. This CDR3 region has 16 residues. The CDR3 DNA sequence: TGTGCCAGCACCCCTAGCGGGAGGGCCGGAACAGATACGCAGTATTTT. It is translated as CASTPSGRAGTDTQYF.

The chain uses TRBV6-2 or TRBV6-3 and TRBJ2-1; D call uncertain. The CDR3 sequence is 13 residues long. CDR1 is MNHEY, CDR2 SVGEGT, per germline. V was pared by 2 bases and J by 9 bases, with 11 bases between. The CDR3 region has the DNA TGTGCCAGCAGTTACCACCTCCCGGGTGAGCAGTTCTTC. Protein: CASSYHLPGEQFF.

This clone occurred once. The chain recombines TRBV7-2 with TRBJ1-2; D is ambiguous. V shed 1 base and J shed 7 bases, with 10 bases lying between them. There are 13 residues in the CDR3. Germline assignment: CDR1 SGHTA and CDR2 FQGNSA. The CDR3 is CASSLELEVGYTF. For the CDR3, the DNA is TGTGCCAGCAGCTTAGAGCTGGAGGTTGGCTACACCTTC.

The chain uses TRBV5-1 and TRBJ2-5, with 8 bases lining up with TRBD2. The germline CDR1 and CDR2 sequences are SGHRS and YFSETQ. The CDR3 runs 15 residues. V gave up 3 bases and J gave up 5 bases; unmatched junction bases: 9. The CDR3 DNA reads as TGCGCCAGCAGCTCTCAAGCGGGAGTCGTCGAGACCCAGTACTTC. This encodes CASSSQAGVVETQYF.

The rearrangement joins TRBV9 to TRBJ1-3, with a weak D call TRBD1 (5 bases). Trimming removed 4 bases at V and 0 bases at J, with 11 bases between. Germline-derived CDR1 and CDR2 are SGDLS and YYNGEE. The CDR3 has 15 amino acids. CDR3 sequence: CASSPGGSSGNTIYF. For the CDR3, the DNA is TGTGCCAGCAGCCCGGGGGGGAGCTCTGGAAACACCATATATTTT.

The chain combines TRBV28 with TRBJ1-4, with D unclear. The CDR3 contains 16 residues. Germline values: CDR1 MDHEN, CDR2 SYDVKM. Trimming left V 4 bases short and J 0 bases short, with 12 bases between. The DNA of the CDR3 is TGTGCCAGCAGTTCACACAACACCGCAACTAATGAAAAACTGTTTTTT. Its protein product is CASSSHNTATNEKLFF. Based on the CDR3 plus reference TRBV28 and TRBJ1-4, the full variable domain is DVKVTQSSRYLVKRTGEKVFLECVQDMDHENMFWYRQDPGLGLRLIYFSYDVKMKEKGDIPEGYSVSREKKERFSLILESASTNQTSMYLCASSSHNTATNEKLFFGSGTQLSVL.

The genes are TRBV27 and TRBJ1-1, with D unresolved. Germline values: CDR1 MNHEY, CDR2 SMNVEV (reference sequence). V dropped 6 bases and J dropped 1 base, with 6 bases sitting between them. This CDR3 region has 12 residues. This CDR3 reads CASRRGNTEAFF. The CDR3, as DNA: TGTGCCAGCAGAAGAGGGAACACTGAAGCTTTCTTT.

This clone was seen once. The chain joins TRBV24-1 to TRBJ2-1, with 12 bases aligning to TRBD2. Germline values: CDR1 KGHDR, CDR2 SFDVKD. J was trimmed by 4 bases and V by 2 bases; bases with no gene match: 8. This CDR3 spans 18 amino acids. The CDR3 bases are TGTGCCACCAGTGATTCCGGGACTAGCGGGCATCATTACAATGAGCAGTTCTTC. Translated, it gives CATSDSGTSGHHYNEQFF.

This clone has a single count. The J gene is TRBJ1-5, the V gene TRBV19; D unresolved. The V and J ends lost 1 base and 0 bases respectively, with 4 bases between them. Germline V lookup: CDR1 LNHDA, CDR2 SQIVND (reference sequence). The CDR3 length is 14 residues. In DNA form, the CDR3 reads TGTGCCAGTAGTATAGTAAATAGCAATCAGCCCCAGCATTTT. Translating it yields CASSIVNSNQPQHF. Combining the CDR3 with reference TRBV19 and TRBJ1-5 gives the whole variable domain DGGITQSPKYLFRKEGQNVTLSCEQNLNHDAMYWYRQDPGQGLRLIYYSQIVNDFQKGDIAEGYSVSREKKESFPLTVTSAQKNPTAFYLCASSIVNSNQPQHFGDGTRLSIL.

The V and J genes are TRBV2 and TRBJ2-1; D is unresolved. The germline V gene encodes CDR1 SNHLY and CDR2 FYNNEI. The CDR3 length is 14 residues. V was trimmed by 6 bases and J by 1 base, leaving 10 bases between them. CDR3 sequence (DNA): TGTGCCAGCAGGAGAACTAAGTCCTACAATGAGCAGTTCTTC. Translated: CASRRTKSYNEQFF.

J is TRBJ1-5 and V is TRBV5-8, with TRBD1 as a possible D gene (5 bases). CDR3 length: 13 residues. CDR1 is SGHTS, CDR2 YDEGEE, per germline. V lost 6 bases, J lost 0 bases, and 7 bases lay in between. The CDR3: CASNGASNQPQHF. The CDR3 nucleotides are TGTGCCAGCAATGGGGCTAGCAATCAGCCCCAGCATTTT.

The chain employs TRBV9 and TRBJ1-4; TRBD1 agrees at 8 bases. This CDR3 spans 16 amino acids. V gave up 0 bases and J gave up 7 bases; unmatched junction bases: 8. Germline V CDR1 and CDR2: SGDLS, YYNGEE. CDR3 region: CASSVDPGGRGEKLFF. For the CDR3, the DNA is TGTGCCAGCAGCGTAGACCCAGGGGGCCGGGGTGAAAAACTGTTTTTT.

Here the CDR3 reads CASSEDTGGEQFF. In nucleotides, the CDR3 is TGTGCCAGCAGTGAAGATACCGGTGGTGAGCAGTTCTTC. The chain recombines TRBV2 with TRBJ2-1, with no clear D. The V end was cut by 1 base, the J end by 9 bases, with 10 bases between. Germline V gene lookup returns CDR1 SNHLY and CDR2 FYNNEI. This CDR3 contains 13 residues.

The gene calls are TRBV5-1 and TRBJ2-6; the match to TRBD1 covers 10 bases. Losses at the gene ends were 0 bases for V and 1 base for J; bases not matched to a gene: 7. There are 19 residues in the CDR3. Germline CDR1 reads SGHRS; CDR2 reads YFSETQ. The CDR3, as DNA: TGCGCCAGCAGCTTGGCCGGGACAGGGGAACGGTCTGGGGCCAACGTCCTGACTTTC. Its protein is CASSLAGTGERSGANVLTF. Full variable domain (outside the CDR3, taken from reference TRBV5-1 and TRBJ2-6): KAGVTQTPRYLIKTRGQQVTLSCSPISGHRSVSWYQQTPGQGLQFLFEYFSETQRNKGNFPGRFSGRQFSNSRSEMNVSTLELGDSALYLCASSLAGTGERSGANVLTFGAGSRLTVL.

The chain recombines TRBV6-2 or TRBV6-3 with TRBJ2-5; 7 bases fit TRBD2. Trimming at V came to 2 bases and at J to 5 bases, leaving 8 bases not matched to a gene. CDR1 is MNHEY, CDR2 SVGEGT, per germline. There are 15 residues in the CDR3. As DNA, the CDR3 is TGTGCCAGCAGTTACGTGGCGGGAGAGGTGGAGACCCAGTACTTC. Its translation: CASSYVAGEVETQYF.

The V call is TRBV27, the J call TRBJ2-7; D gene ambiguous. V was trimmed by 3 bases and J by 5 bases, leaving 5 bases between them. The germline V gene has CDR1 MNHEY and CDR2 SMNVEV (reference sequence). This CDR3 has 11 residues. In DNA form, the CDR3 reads TGTGCCAGCAGTTTGGCCAACGAGCAGTACTTC. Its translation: CASSLANEQYF.

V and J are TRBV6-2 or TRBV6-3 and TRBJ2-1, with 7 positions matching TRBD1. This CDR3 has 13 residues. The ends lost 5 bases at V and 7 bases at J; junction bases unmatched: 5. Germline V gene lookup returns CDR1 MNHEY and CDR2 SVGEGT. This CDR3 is CASSVWTGNEQFF. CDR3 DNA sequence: TGTGCCAGCAGTGTCTGGACAGGAAATGAGCAGTTCTTC.

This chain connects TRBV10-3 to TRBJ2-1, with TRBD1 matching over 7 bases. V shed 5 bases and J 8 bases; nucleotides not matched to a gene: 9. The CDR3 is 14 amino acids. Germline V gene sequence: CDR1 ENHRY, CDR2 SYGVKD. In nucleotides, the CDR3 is TGTGCCATCAGTCCGAGGGGGCAGGTGGATGAGCAGTTCTTC. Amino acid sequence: CAISPRGQVDEQFF.

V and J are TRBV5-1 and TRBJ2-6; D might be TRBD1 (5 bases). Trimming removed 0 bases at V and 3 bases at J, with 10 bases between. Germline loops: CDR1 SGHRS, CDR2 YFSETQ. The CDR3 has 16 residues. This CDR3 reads CASSLEGADGANVLTF. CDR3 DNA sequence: TGCGCCAGCAGCTTGGAAGGGGCGGATGGGGCCAACGTCCTGACTTTC.